Listed here are 28 T cell receptor beta chains from one sample, sequenced in a study of cytomegalovirus exposure and HLA in healthy donors. In the PCR, 60 Vbeta and 13 Jbeta primers were used. Data came from immunoSEQ multiplex PCR; TCRdb stores just in-frame clones and leaves some out. The sample gives about 130,000 clones, 70% to 90% of which show up once; 1.5% is in the top ten. Sequencing used PBMCs. These receptors originate from a man between 40 and 49 years old in good health and CMV-seronegative.

Regarding this clone: Other nucleotide sequences from this sample produce the same CDR3. The V call is TRBV18, the J call TRBJ2-3, with D tentatively TRBD2 (5 bases). Per the germline V gene, CDR1 is KGHSH and CDR2 is LQKENI. This CDR3 comprises 14 residues. V lost 0 bases and J lost 1, with 5 bases in between. The CDR3 nucleotides read TGTGCCAGCTCACCACCCGGGGGCACAGATACGCAGTATTTT. As protein: CASSPPGGTDTQYF.

The chain joins TRBV4-1 to TRBJ2-1; D perhaps matches TRBD1 (5 bases). The V end lost 6 bases, the J end lost 3 bases, and 6 bases lay between the germline ends. Germline V gene sequence: CDR1 MGHRA, CDR2 YSYEKL. CDR3 length: 12 residues. The CDR3 DNA reads as TGCGCCAGCAGAGACAGCTACAATGAGCAGTTCTTC. Translating it yields CASRDSYNEQFF.

The chain recombines TRBV15 with TRBJ2-1; 11 bases match TRBD2. Per germline, CDR1 LNHNV and CDR2 YYDKDF (reference sequence). V lost 3 bases to trimming and J lost 7 bases; unmatched junction nucleotides: 17. The CDR3 length is 19 residues. The CDR3 bases are TGTGCCACCAGCAGCATTGGGACTAGCGGTACCTCTGCGGGGAATGAGCAGTTCTTC. Translated, it gives CATSSIGTSGTSAGNEQFF. Drawing the rest from reference TRBV15 and TRBJ2-1, the complete variable domain is DAMVIQNPRYQVTQFGKPVTLSCSQTLNHNVMYWYQQKSSQAPKLLFHYYDKDFNNEADTPDNFQSRRPNTSFCFLDIRSPGLGDTAMYLCATSSIGTSGTSAGNEQFFGPGTRLTVL.

This clone was observed a single time. V gene TRBV4-3 combines with J gene TRBJ2-3; 8 positions match TRBD1. The junction had 15 bases not matched to a gene; V was cut back by 0 bases and J by 1 base. CDR3 length: 20 amino acids. CDR1 and CDR2 (germline): LGHNA, YSLEER. CDR3 coding DNA: TGCGCCAGCAGCCAAGATGGGGCAGGGGGCGGTGTTCAGGGCACAGATACGCAGTATTTT. Amino acids: CASSQDGAGGGVQGTDTQYF.

The chain joins TRBV18 to TRBJ1-2; no clear D. The CDR3 consists of 15 residues. Per germline, CDR1 KGHSH and CDR2 LQKENI. The V end was cut by 3 bases, the J end by 3 bases, with 14 bases between. The CDR3 spells CASSPLPGSDYGYTF. CDR3 sequence (DNA): TGTGCCAGCTCACCGCTTCCGGGTTCTGACTATGGCTACACCTTC.

The chain joins TRBV6-5 to TRBJ2-7; D might be TRBD1 (6 bases). CDR1 is MNHEY and CDR2 is SVGAGI in the germline V gene. The V and J ends lost 3 bases and 4 bases respectively, with 10 bases between them. The CDR3 is 13 amino acids. The CDR3 loop reads CASSYQGRYEQYF. The CDR3 nucleotides read TGTGCCAGCAGTTATCAGGGGCGTTACGAGCAGTACTTC.

The chain recombines TRBV6-6 with TRBJ2-7; D call uncertain. The germline V and J ends were trimmed by 0 bases and 4 bases, with 4 bases remaining between them. Germline V gives CDR1 MNHNY, CDR2 SVGAGI (reference sequence). There are 12 residues in the CDR3. The CDR3 region is CASSYSTYEQYF. The CDR3, as DNA: TGTGCCAGCAGTTACTCCACATACGAGCAGTACTTC.

The chain uses TRBV5-4 and TRBJ1-6; a weak D match, TRBD1 (5 bases). Germline loops: CDR1 SGHNT, CDR2 YYREEE (reference sequence). V was pared by 10 bases and J by 0 bases, with 14 bases between. This CDR3 region has 15 residues. CDR3 nucleotides: TGTGCCGGCTCTCGGGACTCCTCCTATAATTCACCCCTCCACTTT. This gives the protein CAGSRDSSYNSPLHF.

V and J are TRBV5-4 and TRBJ2-7; D uncertain. The CDR3 is made up of 13 amino acids. Trimming cost V 4 bases and J 3 bases, with 11 bases left between them. Germline values: CDR1 SGHNT, CDR2 YYREEE (reference sequence). DNA of the CDR3: TGTGCCAGCAGCCCCCGACTCGGCTACGAGCAGTACTTC. Translated, it gives CASSPRLGYEQYF.

The gene calls are TRBV7-9 and TRBJ1-2; D is perhaps TRBD1 (5 bases). The germline V gene encodes CDR1 SEHNR and CDR2 FQNEAQ (reference sequence). CDR3 length: 14 amino acids. V was shortened by 4 bases and J by 7 bases, with 16 bases between the two germline ends. The CDR3 bases are TGTGCCAGCAGCTGGGGGGTGGTCCATGGTGGCTACACCTTC. It yields the protein CASSWGVVHGGYTF.

The rearrangement links TRBV13 to TRBJ2-2; 11 nucleotides match TRBD2. J gave up 4 bases and V 5 bases, and 6 bases lay outside the gene matches. Germline V gene sequence: CDR1 PRHDT, CDR2 FYEKMQ (reference sequence). This CDR3 spans 16 amino acids. The CDR3 nucleotides are TGTGCCAGCAGCCCTCGACTAGCGGGGCTCACCGGGGAGCTGTTTTTT. Protein: CASSPRLAGLTGELFF.

V gene TRBV18 combines with J gene TRBJ2-1; 7 bases fit TRBD1. CDR1 and CDR2 (germline): KGHSH, LQKENI. The CDR3 is made up of 15 amino acids. Trimming took 3 bases from V and 3 from J; bases not matched to a gene: 5. The CDR3 region has the DNA TGTGCCAGCTCACCTAAGACAGGGAACTACAATGAGCAGTTCTTC. Translated, it gives CASSPKTGNYNEQFF.

The V call is TRBV2, the J call TRBJ2-3, with 8 bases lining up with TRBD2. The CDR3 is 14 amino acids. J lost 0 bases, V lost 6 bases, and 2 bases had no gene match. Germline CDR1 and CDR2: SNHLY and FYNNEI. Here the CDR3 reads CASRGTSSTDTQYF. CDR3 coding DNA: TGTGCCAGCAGGGGGACTAGTAGCACAGATACGCAGTATTTT.

Comments on this clone: The identical CDR3 is also encoded by other nucleotide sequences in the sample. The DNA for the CDR3 is TGTGCCAGCAGCTTAAGAAGCGGCGGAGGAGGCGGGGAGCTGTTTTTT. Translating gives CASSLRSGGGGGELFF. V is TRBV7-2 and J is TRBJ2-2, with TRBD2 as a possible D gene (5 bases). The CDR3 runs 16 residues. CDR1 SGHTA and CDR2 FQGNSA come from the germline V gene. Trimming took 2 bases from V and 7 from J, leaving 17 bases between them.

This chain uses TRBV6-5 with TRBJ2-3, with D possibly matching TRBD1 (6 bases). Looked up from germline, CDR1 is MNHEY and CDR2 is SVGAGI. There are 15 residues in the CDR3. Trimming took off 6 bases at V and 2 bases at J, with 15 bases between the two ends. DNA for the CDR3: TGTGCCAGCAGGCCGTGGCAGGGGAACACAGATACGCAGTATTTT. Its protein is CASRPWQGNTDTQYF.

The gene calls are TRBV27 and TRBJ2-2; 8 nucleotides align to TRBD2. V was clipped by 5 bases and J by 2 bases; unmatched bases: 10. The length of the CDR3 is 17 residues. CDR1 MNHEY and CDR2 SMNVEV come from the germline V gene (reference sequence). The CDR3 coding sequence is TGTGCCAGCAGTGCCCTGGGCGGGAGGCCAAACACCGGGGAGCTGTTTTTT. Protein sequence: CASSALGGRPNTGELFF.

In DNA form, the CDR3 reads TGCGCCAGCAGCTCCCCGCGGGGGAGAGAGACCCAGTACTTC. It yields the protein CASSSPRGRETQYF. The chain employs TRBV5-1 and TRBJ2-5; TRBD2 matches 7 bases. CDR1 and CDR2 (germline): SGHRS, YFSETQ. The CDR3 is made up of 14 amino acids. V shed 3 bases and J 4 bases; nucleotides not matched to a gene: 6.

This chain links TRBV30 with TRBJ2-2; maybe TRBD1 (5 bases). Per germline, CDR1 GTSNPN and CDR2 SVGIG (reference sequence). Trimming left V 4 bases short and J 0 bases short, with 9 bases between. This CDR3 is built from 14 residues. CDR3 amino acids: CAWTRGANTGELFF. The CDR3 DNA follows: TGTGCCTGGACAAGGGGCGCGAACACCGGGGAGCTGTTTTTT.

This chain joins TRBV7-2 and TRBJ1-4, with TRBD1 matching over 7 bases. This CDR3 is built from 15 residues. With 5 bases clipped from V and 3 bases from J, the junction kept 6 bases outside the gene matches. Germline V gives CDR1 SGHTA, CDR2 FQGNSA. The CDR3 here is CASSVRQGPNEKLFF. For the CDR3, the DNA is TGTGCCAGCAGCGTAAGACAGGGCCCTAATGAAAAACTGTTTTTT.

This clone was recorded once. Because the CDR3's place on the DNA is in doubt, the DNA is left out and the CDR3 is given as listed by TCRdb. The chain uses TRBV19 and TRBJ2-1; the D call of TRBD2 is as the table states it, not checked on the DNA. The CDR3 region is 16 residues in length, termini included. The germline gives CDR1 LNHDA, CDR2 SQIVND (reference sequence). The CDR3 reads CASSISAAGEDNEQFF.

The CDR3 loop reads CASSPIPMTEAFF. The CDR3 nucleotides are TGTGCCAGCTCACCAATTCCCATGACTGAAGCTTTCTTT. The chain has TRBV18 and TRBJ1-1; D ambiguous. The ends were cut back, 2 bases at V and 5 bases at J, with 9 bases in the middle. The CDR3 has 13 amino acids. Germline V gene data show CDR1 as KGHSH and CDR2 as LQKENI.

The V and J genes are TRBV4-3 and TRBJ2-7, with 8 nucleotides matching TRBD1. Looked up from germline, CDR1 is LGHNA and CDR2 is YSLEER. The CDR3 loop spans 15 amino acids. J lost 3 bases, V lost 8 bases, and 12 bases had no gene match. The CDR3 protein is CASSRERQGIYEQYF. The DNA of the CDR3 is TGCGCCAGCTCCCGAGAAAGACAGGGGATCTACGAGCAGTACTTC.

The chain is built from TRBV7-2 and TRBJ1-6; 10 bases line up with TRBD1. Germline V lookup: CDR1 SGHTA, CDR2 FQGNSA. V shed 0 bases and J 7 bases; nucleotides not matched to a gene: 3. The CDR3 is 16 residues long. CDR3 residues: CASSLAGTGANSPLHF. DNA of the CDR3: TGTGCCAGCAGCTTAGCGGGGACAGGGGCAAATTCACCCCTCCACTTT.

The chain carries TRBV6-5 and TRBJ1-3, with a weak D call TRBD1 (6 bases). V was pared by 2 bases and J by 3 bases, with 11 bases between. The CDR3 is made up of 15 amino acids. Per germline, CDR1 MNHEY and CDR2 SVGAGI. CDR3 coding DNA: TGTGCCAGCAGTTACACAGGGACAAGTGGAAACACCATATATTTT. It encodes CASSYTGTSGNTIYF.

V gene TRBV5-8 combines with J gene TRBJ2-1, with 12 bases identical to TRBD2. The germline V gene has CDR1 SGHTS and CDR2 YDEGEE. The CDR3 has 16 residues. With V trimmed by 4 bases and J by 8 bases, 10 bases remained unmatched. In nucleotides, the CDR3 is TGTGCCAGCAGCCGGATACGACTAGCGGGAGAGCATGAGCAGTTCTTC. This encodes CASSRIRLAGEHEQFF.

There are a few counts of this clone. V and J are TRBV4-1 and TRBJ1-1; D not certain. Trimming stripped 0 bases from V and 4 bases from J, with 9 bases between. The CDR3 spans 14 residues. Germline V gives CDR1 MGHRA, CDR2 YSYEKL. CDR3: CASSQEKSITEAFF. The DNA for the CDR3 is TGCGCCAGCAGCCAAGAAAAGAGCATCACTGAAGCTTTCTTT.

CDR3 sequence reads: CAWNSGTPRGYTF. CDR3 coding DNA: TGTGCCTGGAACTCCGGGACTCCGCGTGGCTACACCTTC. The chain links TRBV30 to TRBJ1-2; perhaps TRBD1 as D (5 bases). Germline assignment: CDR1 GTSNPN and CDR2 SVGIG (reference sequence). This CDR3 has 13 amino acids. Trimming left V 4 bases short and J 7 bases short, with 16 bases between.

On this clone: An end of the junction differs from the germline gene, which may be a read error. The same CDR3 also results from other DNA sequences found in this sample. The chain combines TRBV7-9 with TRBJ2-7; 9 bases agree with TRBD1. The length of the CDR3 is 16 residues. Looked up from germline, CDR1 is SEHNR and CDR2 is FQNEAQ (reference sequence). The DNA for the CDR3 is TGTGCCAGCAGCTTAGCCAGGGACAGGGCCTCCTACGAGCAATACTTC. It is translated as CASSLARDRASYEQYF.